Listed below are T cell receptor beta chains from one sample, sequenced in a study of radiotherapy plus CTLA-4 blockade in lung cancer. Profiled with immunoSEQ multiplex PCR; TCRdb holds only in-frame clones, not every one. Of tens of thousands of clones in the sample, more than 75% were seen once. The source was peripheral blood, collected from a patient treated with radiotherapy plus ipilimumab. The receptors here all came from a human donor with non-small cell lung cancer who had a complete response to radiotherapy plus ipilimumab. CDR3s include the opening cysteine and the closing phenylalanine or tryptophan. D genes are given only for firm matches. Clone size is given for some rows only: seen once, a few or many times, or a class if the clone is expanded.

j_gene: TRBJ2-5
abundance: few
d_gene: NA
v_gene: TRBV9
CDR3aa: CASSVSGETQYF
CDR3nt: TGTGCCAGCAGCGTAAGTGGAGAGACCCAGTACTTC

j_gene: TRBJ2-2
abundance: NA
d_gene: NA
v_gene: TRBV11-2
CDR3aa: CASSLNMVGELFF
CDR3nt: TGTGCCAGCAGCTTAAATATGGTCGGGGAGCTGTTTTTT

j_gene: TRBJ1-2
abundance: NA
d_gene: TRBD1
v_gene: TRBV19
CDR3aa: CASSLSGTGVLNYGYTF
CDR3nt: TGTGCCAGTAGTCTATCCGGGACAGGGGTTTTGAACTATGGCTACACCTTC

j_gene: TRBJ2-1
abundance: NA
d_gene: NA
v_gene: TRBV5-4
CDR3aa: CASRDRYNEQFF
CDR3nt: TGTGCCAGCAGGGACAGATACAATGAGCAGTTCTTC

j_gene: TRBJ2-5
abundance: NA
d_gene: TRBD2
v_gene: TRBV5-1
CDR3aa: CASRTSGGSETQYF
CDR3nt: TGCGCCAGCAGGACTAGCGGGGGATCCGAGACCCAGTACTTC

j_gene: TRBJ1-2
abundance: NA
d_gene: NA
v_gene: TRBV6-1
CDR3aa: CASSETGFGYTF
CDR3nt: TGTGCCAGCAGTGAAACAGGGTTTGGCTACACCTTC

j_gene: TRBJ2-3
abundance: NA
d_gene: NA
v_gene: TRBV27
CDR3aa: CASSSLIQGRRGGTQYF
CDR3nt: TGTGCCAGCAGTTCCCTCATACAGGGTCGAAGAGGCGGTACGCAGTATTTT

j_gene: TRBJ2-5
abundance: NA
d_gene: TRBD1
v_gene: TRBV5-1
CDR3aa: CASSKSGTGRGETQYF
CDR3nt: TGCGCCAGCAGCAAATCCGGGACAGGGAGGGGAGAGACCCAGTACTTC

j_gene: TRBJ1-2
abundance: once
d_gene: TRBD1
v_gene: TRBV7-8
CDR3aa: CASSRRDRGPYGYTF
CDR3nt: TGTGCCAGCAGCCGTCGGGACAGGGGGCCCTATGGCTACACCTTC

j_gene: TRBJ1-5
abundance: NA
d_gene: NA
v_gene: TRBV19
CDR3aa: CASSVVLGNQPQHF
CDR3nt: TGTGCCAGTAGTGTGGTCTTGGGCAATCAGCCCCAGCATTTT

j_gene: TRBJ2-2
abundance: NA
d_gene: NA
v_gene: TRBV7-2
CDR3aa: CATPLASGELFF
CDR3nt: TGTGCCACTCCCCTAGCGTCCGGGGAGCTGTTTTTT

j_gene: TRBJ1-1
abundance: few
d_gene: NA
v_gene: TRBV7-2
CDR3aa: CASNQIGNEAFF
CDR3nt: TGTGCCAGTAATCAAATAGGGAACGAAGCTTTCTTT

j_gene: TRBJ1-2
abundance: NA
d_gene: TRBD1
v_gene: TRBV18
CDR3aa: CASSPGEGAYYGYTF
CDR3nt: TGTGCCAGCTCCCCCGGGGAGGGGGCGTACTATGGCTACACCTTC

j_gene: TRBJ1-2
abundance: NA
d_gene: NA
v_gene: TRBV11-3
CDR3aa: CASSLEGGNYGYTF
CDR3nt: TGTGCCAGCAGCTTAGAAGGGGGAAACTATGGCTACACCTTC

j_gene: TRBJ2-7
abundance: NA
d_gene: TRBD1
v_gene: TRBV5-1
CDR3aa: CASRPGTGGHEQYF
CDR3nt: TGCGCCAGCAGACCCGGGACAGGGGGTCACGAGCAGTACTTC

j_gene: TRBJ2-3
abundance: NA
d_gene: TRBD2
v_gene: TRBV12-5
CDR3aa: CASGRSGLGDTQYF
CDR3nt: TGTGCTAGTGGAAGATCGGGACTAGGTGATACGCAGTATTTT

j_gene: TRBJ2-1
abundance: NA
d_gene: NA
v_gene: TRBV9
CDR3aa: CASRAPSADRARCNEQFF
CDR3nt: TGTGCCAGCAGAGCTCCTTCGGCGGATAGGGCGAGATGCAATGAGCAGTTCTTC

j_gene: TRBJ2-1
abundance: few
d_gene: NA
v_gene: TRBV10-3
CDR3aa: CAIGGGVGEQFF
CDR3nt: TGTGCCATCGGGGGAGGAGTTGGTGAGCAGTTCTTC

j_gene: TRBJ2-3
abundance: NA
d_gene: TRBD1
v_gene: TRBV19
CDR3aa: CASLRSPGQGTDTQYF
CDR3nt: TGTGCCAGCCTTAGGAGCCCGGGACAGGGCACAGATACGCAGTATTTT

j_gene: TRBJ2-3
abundance: NA
d_gene: NA
v_gene: TRBV6-5
CDR3aa: CASSTLARDGDTQYF
CDR3nt: TGTGCCAGCAGTACACTGGCCCGGGACGGCGATACGCAGTATTTT

j_gene: TRBJ1-2
abundance: NA
d_gene: TRBD1
v_gene: TRBV7-2
CDR3aa: CASSLLWDRGYGYTF
CDR3nt: TGTGCCAGCAGCTTACTGTGGGACAGGGGATATGGCTACACCTTC

j_gene: TRBJ2-1
abundance: NA
d_gene: NA
v_gene: TRBV2
CDR3aa: CASSRYNEQFF
CDR3nt: TGTGCCAGCAGTAGATACAATGAGCAGTTCTTC

j_gene: TRBJ2-3
abundance: NA
d_gene: NA
v_gene: TRBV5-1
CDR3aa: CASSFQGPSTDTQYF
CDR3nt: TGCGCCAGCAGCTTTCAGGGCCCGAGCACAGATACGCAGTATTTT

j_gene: TRBJ1-2
abundance: NA
d_gene: NA
v_gene: TRBV6-1
CDR3aa: CASVVSLNYGYTF
CDR3nt: TGTGCCAGCGTGGTCAGCCTTAACTATGGCTACACCTTC

j_gene: TRBJ2-5
abundance: medium-sized
d_gene: TRBD1
v_gene: TRBV5-4
CDR3aa: CASSLQGSGETQYF
CDR3nt: TGTGCCAGCAGCTTACAGGGGAGTGGGGAGACCCAGTACTTC

j_gene: TRBJ2-5
abundance: NA
d_gene: NA
v_gene: TRBV5-6
CDR3aa: CASSLSFKETQYF
CDR3nt: TGTGCCAGCAGCTTGTCTTTCAAGGAGACCCAGTACTTC

j_gene: TRBJ1-1
abundance: NA
d_gene: NA
v_gene: TRBV10-3
CDR3aa: CAISESGAEAFF
CDR3nt: TGTGCCATCAGTGAGTCAGGGGCTGAAGCTTTCTTT

j_gene: TRBJ2-5
abundance: NA
d_gene: TRBD2
v_gene: TRBV12-5
CDR3aa: CASAVTTSGGPETQYF
CDR3nt: TGTGCTAGTGCCGTGACCACTAGCGGGGGGCCAGAGACCCAGTACTTC

j_gene: TRBJ2-3
abundance: NA
d_gene: NA
v_gene: TRBV4-1
CDR3aa: CASSQGDLRGDTQYF
CDR3nt: TGCGCCAGCAGCCAAGGGGATCTGAGAGGGGATACGCAGTATTTT

j_gene: TRBJ2-7
abundance: NA
d_gene: TRBD1
v_gene: TRBV29-1
CDR3aa: CSVYGQGNYEQYF
CDR3nt: TGCAGCGTCTACGGACAGGGGAACTACGAGCAGTACTTC

j_gene: TRBJ1-2
abundance: NA
d_gene: NA
v_gene: TRBV9
CDR3aa: CASSKGAYEGYTF
CDR3nt: TGTGCCAGCAGCAAAGGGGCGTACGAAGGCTACACCTTC

j_gene: TRBJ1-1
abundance: NA
d_gene: NA
v_gene: TRBV6-5
CDR3aa: CASSYGLMNTEAFF
CDR3nt: TGTGCCAGCAGTTACGGACTTATGAACACTGAAGCTTTCTTT

j_gene: TRBJ2-7
abundance: NA
d_gene: NA
v_gene: TRBV5-5
CDR3aa: CASSRAGGIESYEQYF
CDR3nt: TGTGCCAGCAGTCGGGCTGGGGGCATAGAGTCCTACGAGCAGTACTTC

j_gene: TRBJ2-1
abundance: NA
d_gene: NA
v_gene: TRBV7-9
CDR3aa: CASSLPRRLGNEQFF
CDR3nt: TGTGCCAGCAGCTTACCCAGGCGGCTGGGGAATGAGCAGTTCTTC

j_gene: TRBJ1-2
abundance: NA
d_gene: NA
v_gene: TRBV7-9
CDR3aa: CASSSGGLNYGYTF
CDR3nt: TGTGCCAGCAGCTCGGGGGGGCTCAACTATGGCTACACCTTC

j_gene: TRBJ1-4
abundance: NA
d_gene: TRBD1
v_gene: TRBV7-9
CDR3aa: CASSTNRGLGLFF
CDR3nt: TGTGCCAGCAGCACCAATAGGGGGCTTGGACTGTTTTTT

j_gene: TRBJ2-5
abundance: NA
d_gene: TRBD2
v_gene: TRBV5-1
CDR3aa: CASSLGAGASETQYF
CDR3nt: TGCGCCAGCAGCTTGGGCGCGGGAGCAAGTGAGACCCAGTACTTC

j_gene: TRBJ2-3
abundance: NA
d_gene: NA
v_gene: TRBV10-1
CDR3aa: CASASGGRTDTQYF
CDR3nt: TGCGCCAGCGCCTCCGGGGGCAGGACAGATACGCAGTATTTT

j_gene: TRBJ2-7
abundance: NA
d_gene: TRBD1
v_gene: TRBV5-4
CDR3aa: CASSWDRGGTYEQYF
CDR3nt: TGTGCCAGCAGCTGGGACAGGGGTGGGACCTACGAGCAGTACTTC

j_gene: TRBJ1-1
abundance: NA
d_gene: NA
v_gene: TRBV11-2
CDR3aa: CASSLDRGMEAFF
CDR3nt: TGTGCCAGCAGCTTAGATAGGGGGATGGAAGCTTTCTTT

j_gene: TRBJ2-1
abundance: once
d_gene: TRBD2
v_gene: TRBV20-1
CDR3aa: CSATSLNEQFF
CDR3nt: TGCAGTGCGACTAGCCTCAATGAGCAGTTCTTC

j_gene: TRBJ2-1
abundance: NA
d_gene: TRBD1
v_gene: TRBV19
CDR3aa: CASKTGVMENEQFF
CDR3nt: TGTGCCAGTAAGACAGGGGTAATGGAGAATGAGCAGTTCTTC

j_gene: TRBJ2-7
abundance: NA
d_gene: NA
v_gene: TRBV5-1
CDR3aa: CASSLAAGVKDEQYF
CDR3nt: TGCGCCAGCAGCTTGGCCGCAGGGGTGAAGGACGAGCAGTACTTC

j_gene: TRBJ1-1
abundance: NA
d_gene: NA
v_gene: TRBV7-9
CDR3aa: CASDMGVRATEAFF
CDR3nt: TGTGCCAGCGACATGGGTGTCAGGGCCACTGAAGCTTTCTTT

j_gene: TRBJ1-2
abundance: NA
d_gene: NA
v_gene: TRBV5-4
CDR3aa: CASSLPGNNYGYTF
CDR3nt: TGTGCCAGCAGCTTACCAGGGAATAACTATGGCTACACCTTC

j_gene: TRBJ2-1
abundance: few
d_gene: TRBD1
v_gene: TRBV4-3
CDR3aa: CASSQFGGMGQANNEQFF
CDR3nt: TGCGCCAGCAGCCAATTTGGAGGTATGGGACAGGCGAACAATGAGCAGTTCTTC

j_gene: TRBJ1-5
abundance: NA
d_gene: TRBD1
v_gene: TRBV18
CDR3aa: CASSPSTGAFTQPQHF
CDR3nt: TGTGCCAGCTCACCGTCGACAGGGGCCTTCACTCAGCCCCAGCATTTT

j_gene: TRBJ1-1
abundance: NA
d_gene: NA
v_gene: TRBV30
CDR3aa: CACQTGGIGTEAFF
CDR3nt: TGTGCCTGCCAGACAGGCGGTATCGGGACTGAAGCTTTCTTT

j_gene: TRBJ2-1
abundance: NA
d_gene: NA
v_gene: TRBV10-1
CDR3aa: CASSESIGRKIYNEQFF
CDR3nt: TGCGCCAGCAGTGAGTCGATCGGACGGAAGATCTACAATGAGCAGTTCTTC

j_gene: TRBJ1-2
abundance: medium-sized
d_gene: NA
v_gene: TRBV7-2
CDR3aa: CASTLSGYGYTF
CDR3nt: TGTGCCAGCACCCTCTCGGGGTATGGCTACACCTTC

j_gene: TRBJ1-2
abundance: NA
d_gene: NA
v_gene: TRBV6-5
CDR3aa: CASSYYTGRDYGYTF
CDR3nt: TGTGCCAGCAGTTACTATACAGGGCGAGACTATGGCTACACCTTC

j_gene: TRBJ2-2
abundance: NA
d_gene: TRBD1
v_gene: TRBV18
CDR3aa: CASSPRGQGAIGELFF
CDR3nt: TGTGCCAGCTCACCACGCGGACAGGGGGCGATCGGGGAGCTGTTTTTT

j_gene: TRBJ1-2
abundance: once
d_gene: TRBD1
v_gene: TRBV18
CDR3aa: CASSPNEGTGMNGYTF
CDR3nt: TGTGCCAGCTCACCAAACGAGGGGACAGGGATGAATGGCTACACCTTC

j_gene: TRBJ2-7
abundance: NA
d_gene: TRBD1
v_gene: TRBV19
CDR3aa: CASSQTWTGIYEQYF
CDR3nt: TGTGCCAGTAGTCAGACGTGGACAGGAATCTACGAGCAGTACTTC

j_gene: TRBJ2-1
abundance: NA
d_gene: NA
v_gene: TRBV5-1
CDR3aa: CASSLSLAQGNEQFF
CDR3nt: TGCGCCAGCAGCTTGAGTTTAGCCCAGGGCAATGAGCAGTTCTTC

j_gene: TRBJ2-3
abundance: NA
d_gene: TRBD1
v_gene: TRBV27
CDR3aa: CASSTGGITDTQYF
CDR3nt: TGTGCCAGCAGCACAGGGGGTATCACAGATACGCAGTATTTT

j_gene: TRBJ1-2
abundance: NA
d_gene: NA
v_gene: TRBV5-1
CDR3aa: CASNPAIGDNYGYTF
CDR3nt: TGCGCCAGCAACCCTGCGATCGGGGATAACTATGGCTACACCTTC